These 29 T cell receptor beta chains were sequenced from one sample in a study of T-cell reconstitution after alpha-beta-depleted transplantation in children. Unique molecular identifiers were incorporated into the prepared TCRbeta library. TCRdb redid the calling of the PCR reads with MiXCR, one entry per CDR3 protein. The sample records around 450,000 distinct CDR3 sequences, 15% to 20% being singletons. The sample in question was PBMCs, mostly from graft donor cells, obtained 360 days after TCRalphabeta/CD19-depleted stem cell transplant. These TCRs come from a boy under two years old who had a stem cell transplant for Wiskott-Aldrich syndrome, so the T cells may come from the graft donor.

This chain uses TRBV27 with TRBJ2-7, with 9 bases identical to TRBD1. This CDR3 comprises 15 residues. The V gene's germline CDR1 is MNHEY and CDR2 SMNVEV (reference sequence). V lost 6 bases, J lost 3 bases, and 9 bases stayed unmatched. CDR3 region: CASSPSGTGNYEQYF. CDR3 nucleotides: TGTGCCAGCAGCCCTTCCGGGACAGGGAACTACGAGCAGTACTTC.

The V gene is TRBV12-3 or TRBV12-4, the J gene TRBJ2-4; the D gene is possibly TRBD2 (6 bases). V lost 8 bases, J lost 0 bases, and 14 bases lay in between. This CDR3 is 15 amino acids long. The CDR3 spells CASGGKRGAKNIQYF. The DNA of the CDR3 is TGTGCCAGCGGCGGGAAAAGAGGAGCCAAAAACATTCAGTACTTC.

This clonotype was counted a few times. The chain combines TRBV5-1 with TRBJ2-1, with D uncertain. The CDR3 loop spans 14 amino acids. Trimming pared 0 bases from V and 6 bases from J, leaving 10 bases between. Germline V gene sequence: CDR1 SGHRS, CDR2 YFSETQ. The CDR3 coding sequence is TGCGCCAGCAGCTTGGCTAGTACCACCAATGAGCAGTTCTTC. Translation: CASSLASTTNEQFF.

This clonotype has ten or more counts. The chain recombines TRBV11-2 with TRBJ2-7, with D maybe TRBD1 (5 bases). This CDR3 region has 13 residues. Per germline, CDR1 SGHAT and CDR2 FQNNGV. The ends were cut back, 3 bases at V and 2 bases at J, with 8 bases in the middle. The CDR3 spells CASSFGRAYEQYF. The CDR3 DNA is TGTGCCAGCAGCTTCGGCAGGGCCTACGAGCAGTACTTC.

The V gene is TRBV21-1, the J gene TRBJ2-6; the tabulated D call, TRBD1, remains unverified against the DNA. TRBV21-1 is annotated as a pseudogene. The CDR3 runs to 18 residues. CDR3 loop: CASSKAEWTNSGANVLTF. CDR3 sequence (DNA): TGTGCCAGCAGCAAAGCTGAATGGACAAACTCTGGGGCCAACGTCCTGACTTTC.

V is TRBV3-1 and J is TRBJ2-7; TRBD2 matches at 9 bases. The CDR3 has 16 amino acids. The germline V gene encodes CDR1 LGHDT and CDR2 YNNKEL (reference sequence). Trimming removed 3 bases from V and 2 bases from J; junction bases left unmatched: 8. The CDR3 DNA sequence: TGTGCCAGCAGCCAGGTAGTAGCGGGAGATACCTACGAGCAGTACTTC. Protein: CASSQVVAGDTYEQYF.

This clonotype was counted ten times or more. The DNA for the CDR3 is TGCGCCAGCAGCTTGGGCACAGTGCGGGACAATGAGCAGTTCTTC. Translated, it gives CASSLGTVRDNEQFF. The V and J genes are TRBV5-1 and TRBJ2-1; TRBD2 might be the D (5 bases). Between the trimmed V and J ends, which lost 0 bases and 5 bases, there was a span of 12 bases. The germline V gene encodes CDR1 SGHRS and CDR2 YFSETQ. The CDR3 has 15 residues.

This clonotype was counted between two and nine times. The rearrangement links TRBV6-1 to TRBJ2-2, with D unclear. The CDR3 length is 16 residues. V was trimmed by 6 bases and J by 6 bases, leaving 20 bases between them. Germline loops: CDR1 MNHNS, CDR2 SASEGT. The CDR3 reads CASSQDFPSWPGELFF. Here the CDR3 DNA reads TGTGCCAGCAGCCAAGACTTCCCTTCTTGGCCCGGGGAGCTGTTTTTT.

Note on this clonotype: No DNA is shown, since the ends of the CDR3 on it are uncertain; the CDR3 is the one TCRdb lists. V and J are TRBV7-8 and TRBJ2-4; the table's D gene call, TRBD1, was not cross checked with the DNA. The CDR3 is 18 residues long, counting both termini. CDR1 is SGHVS, CDR2 FQNEAQ, per germline. CDR3 region: CASSLEVGQGAAKNIHYF.

This clonotype was seen more than once but under ten times. The V call is TRBV7-2, the J call TRBJ2-7; D may be TRBD1 (5 bases). The V end was cut by 1 base, the J end by 7 bases, with 14 bases between. This CDR3 is 14 amino acids long. Germline loops: CDR1 SGHTA, CDR2 FQGNSA. The CDR3: CASSLVRERVEQYF. CDR3 coding DNA: TGTGCCAGCAGCTTAGTCAGGGAAAGGGTTGAGCAGTACTTC.

CDR3 residues: CASSNTGLEETQYF. In DNA form, the CDR3 reads TGTGCCAGCTCTAACACAGGGTTAGAGGAGACCCAGTACTTC. This sequence joins TRBV18 and TRBJ2-5; D is perhaps TRBD1 (6 bases). The V end lost 6 bases, the J end lost 5 bases, and 16 bases lay between the germline ends. There are 14 residues in the CDR3. Looked up from germline, CDR1 is KGHSH and CDR2 is LQKENI.

V usage is TRBV10-2 and J usage is TRBJ2-3; D is unclear. Germline loops: CDR1 WSHSY, CDR2 SAAADI. The V end was cut by 10 bases, the J end by 1 base, with 15 bases between. The CDR3 covers 14 residues. The CDR3, as DNA: TGCGCCACTTCGGATCCCTCCCGCACAGATACGCAGTATTTT. Its translation: CATSDPSRTDTQYF.

The chain has TRBV4-2 and TRBJ2-5, with 8 bases lining up with TRBD2. The CDR3 is made up of 16 amino acids. V gave up 1 base and J gave up 6 bases; unmatched junction bases: 10. Germline CDR1 reads LGHNA; CDR2 reads YNFKEQ. The CDR3 DNA follows: TGTGCCAGCAGCCAAGCTTCCGGGGGGGCCAGGCAGACCCAGTACTTC. Its protein product is CASSQASGGARQTQYF.

This clonotype was seen a few times. The chain combines TRBV18 with TRBJ2-1; D is unclear. The CDR3 runs to 14 residues. V dropped 2 bases and J dropped 11 bases, with 16 bases sitting between them. Germline lookup yields CDR1 KGHSH and CDR2 LQKENI. CDR3 residues: CASSPAAGGEKQFF. CDR3 sequence (DNA): TGTGCCAGCTCACCAGCGGCAGGCGGAGAGAAGCAGTTCTTC.

The chain uses TRBV4-2 and TRBJ2-7; D is uncertain. The CDR3 covers 15 residues. V lost 0 bases and J lost 3, with 12 bases in between. Germline CDR1 is LGHNA and CDR2 is YNFKEQ. This chain's CDR3 is CASSQEAGGGYEQYF. CDR3 bases: TGTGCCAGCAGCCAAGAGGCCGGTGGTGGCTACGAGCAGTACTTC.

The chain has TRBV5-1 and TRBJ2-4; D might be TRBD1 (6 bases). CDR3 length: 16 amino acids. Trimming left V 2 bases short and J 7 bases short, with 19 bases between. Germline V gives CDR1 SGHRS, CDR2 YFSETQ. DNA for the CDR3: TGCGCCAGCAGCTTAACTGCGACAGGTATAAGGAACATTCAGTACTTC. This codes for CASSLTATGIRNIQYF.

The chain links TRBV7-9 to TRBJ2-7; tentatively, D is TRBD1 (6 bases). The CDR3 sequence is 14 residues long. Germline V gives CDR1 SEHNR, CDR2 FQNEAQ (reference sequence). V was clipped by 5 bases and J by 1 base, with 12 bases between them. The CDR3 protein is CASSRQGPSYEQYF. The CDR3 region has the DNA TGTGCCAGCAGCCGGCAGGGGCCATCCTACGAGCAGTACTTC.

This clonotype was seen a few times. The chain recombines TRBV18 with TRBJ2-3, with D maybe TRBD2 (6 bases). V gave up 4 bases and J gave up 2 bases, with 13 bases separating them. Germline V gene lookup returns CDR1 KGHSH and CDR2 LQKENI. CDR3 size: 15 residues. The CDR3 DNA follows: TGTGCCAGCTCACAGGCGGGATACACCACAGATACGCAGTATTTT. It translates to CASSQAGYTTDTQYF.

This clonotype was seen once. This chain joins TRBV11-2 and TRBJ2-7, with D perhaps being TRBD1 or TRBD2 (5 bases each). The V and J ends lost 2 bases and 3 bases respectively, with 26 bases between them. Germline assignment: CDR1 SGHAT and CDR2 FQNNGV. This CDR3 has 19 amino acids. CDR3 residues: CASSLIVGFPGTKDYEQYF. Here the CDR3 DNA reads TGTGCCAGCAGCTTAATCGTCGGGTTTCCCGGGACGAAGGACTACGAGCAGTACTTC.

The genes are TRBV5-1 and TRBJ2-7, with 7 bases aligning to TRBD1. V was clipped by 2 bases and J by 4 bases; unmatched bases: 12. The CDR3 has 16 amino acids. Germline assignment: CDR1 SGHRS and CDR2 YFSETQ. The CDR3 here is CASSFRAATGSYEQYF. The CDR3 DNA follows: TGCGCCAGCAGCTTTAGAGCTGCGACAGGGTCGTACGAGCAGTACTTC.

The chain combines TRBV4-1 with TRBJ2-7; perhaps D is TRBD1 or TRBD2 (6 bases each). Germline CDR1 is MGHRA and CDR2 is YSYEKL. V was trimmed by 4 bases and J by 2 bases, leaving 15 bases between them. The CDR3 extends over 15 amino acids. CDR3 sequence: CASSRWGAGAYEQYF. The CDR3 nucleotides read TGCGCCAGCAGCCGTTGGGGGGCAGGGGCCTACGAGCAGTACTTC.

The CDR3 loop is CSVQGGTSGKRDEQYF. The CDR3 DNA reads TGCAGCGTCCAAGGGGGGACTAGCGGGAAACGGGACGAGCAGTACTTC. The V gene is TRBV29-1, the J gene TRBJ2-7; 13 nucleotides match TRBD2. The length of the CDR3 is 16 residues. Germline V CDR1 and CDR2: SQVTM, ANQGSEA. V shed 6 bases and J 5 bases; nucleotides not matched to a gene: 13.

This clonotype was recorded at least ten times. The genes are TRBV10-1 and TRBJ2-7, with a possible D match to TRBD2 (5 bases). Germline lookup yields CDR1 WNHNN and CDR2 SYGVQD (reference sequence). V was shortened by 3 bases and J by 2 bases, with 11 bases between the two germline ends. The length of the CDR3 is 14 residues. As DNA, the CDR3 is TGCGCCAGCAGTGAAAGAGGACTCCCCTACGAGCAGTACTTC. Amino acid sequence: CASSERGLPYEQYF.

The gene calls are TRBV12-3 or TRBV12-4 and TRBJ1-3; the D is unclear. The CDR3 sequence is 14 residues long. The V end lost 5 bases, the J end lost 0 bases, and 8 bases lay between the germline ends. The CDR3 sequence is CASSRLSSGNTIYF. Here the CDR3 DNA reads TGTGCCAGCAGTCGTTTGAGCTCTGGAAACACCATATATTTT.

A few counts support this clonotype. This sequence joins TRBV2 and TRBJ2-7, with a possible D match to TRBD1 (6 bases). V lost 5 bases to trimming and J lost 6 bases, with 14 bases between them. Germline V gene lookup returns CDR1 SNHLY and CDR2 FYNNEI. The CDR3 extends over 13 amino acids. In DNA, the CDR3 is TGTGCCAGCAGTTCCCAAACAGGGCGCGAGCAGTACTTC. Its translation is CASSSQTGREQYF.

The chain's CDR3 is CASSLGPMAYEQYF. The CDR3, as DNA: TGTGCCAGCAGCTTGGGACCTATGGCCTACGAGCAGTACTTC. This chain uses TRBV7-2 with TRBJ2-7; D assignment may be TRBD1 or TRBD2 (5 bases each). Trimming cost V 3 bases and J 2 bases, with 11 bases left between them. The CDR3 spans 14 residues. CDR1 is SGHTA and CDR2 is FQGNSA in the germline V gene.

This CDR3 reads CASSQDGRRSGFEQYF. In DNA, the CDR3 is TGCGCCAGCAGCCAAGATGGGAGACGGTCAGGGTTCGAGCAGTACTTC. The chain has TRBV4-1 and TRBJ2-7, with D possibly being TRBD1 or TRBD2 (5 bases each). V dropped 0 bases and J dropped 6 bases, with 18 bases sitting between them. The germline V gene has CDR1 MGHRA and CDR2 YSYEKL. The CDR3 has 16 amino acids.

This clonotype was observed at least ten times. The chain has TRBV10-3 and TRBJ1-4; 7 bases fit TRBD1. V was clipped by 6 bases and J by 8 bases; unmatched bases: 6. Germline V gene lookup returns CDR1 ENHRY and CDR2 SYGVKD. There are 13 residues in the CDR3. CDR3 DNA: TGTGCCATCAGGTCCGGGACAGACGAAAAACTGTTTTTT. Encoded protein: CAIRSGTDEKLFF.

The table lists this clonotype with a few counts. The chain recombines TRBV7-9 with TRBJ2-7, with 10 bases identical to TRBD2. CDR1 is SEHNR, CDR2 FQNEAQ, per germline (reference sequence). The length of the CDR3 is 15 residues. Trimming removed 3 bases from V and 5 bases from J; junction bases left unmatched: 7. CDR3 residues: CASSFASGRKDEQYF. For the CDR3, the DNA is TGTGCCAGCAGCTTCGCTAGCGGGAGAAAAGACGAGCAGTACTTC.